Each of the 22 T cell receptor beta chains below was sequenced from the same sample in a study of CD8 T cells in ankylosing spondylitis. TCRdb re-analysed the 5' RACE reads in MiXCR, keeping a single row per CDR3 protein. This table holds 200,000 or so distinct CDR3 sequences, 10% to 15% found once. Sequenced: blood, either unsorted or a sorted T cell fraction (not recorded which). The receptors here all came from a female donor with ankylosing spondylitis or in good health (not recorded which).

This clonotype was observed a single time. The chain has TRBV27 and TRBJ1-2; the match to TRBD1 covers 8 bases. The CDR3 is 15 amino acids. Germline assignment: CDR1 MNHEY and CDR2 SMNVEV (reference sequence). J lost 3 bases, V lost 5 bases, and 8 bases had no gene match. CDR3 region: CASSRKGQGHYGYTF. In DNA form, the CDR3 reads TGTGCCAGCAGTAGAAAAGGACAGGGCCACTATGGCTACACCTTC.

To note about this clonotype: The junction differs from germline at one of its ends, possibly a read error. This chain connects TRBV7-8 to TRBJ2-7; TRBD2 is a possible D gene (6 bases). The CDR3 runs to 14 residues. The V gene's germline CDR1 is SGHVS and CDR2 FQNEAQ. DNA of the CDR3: TGTGCCACCCTTAGCGGAGCCCCCTCCTACGAGCAGTCCTTC. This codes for CATLSGAPSYEQSF. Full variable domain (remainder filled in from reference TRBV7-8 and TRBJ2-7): GAGVSQSPRYKVAKRGQDVALRCDPISGHVSLFWYQQALGQGPEFLTYFQNEAQLDKSGLPSDRFFAERPEGSVSTLKIQRTQQEDSAVYLCATLSGAPSYEQSFGPGTRLTVT.

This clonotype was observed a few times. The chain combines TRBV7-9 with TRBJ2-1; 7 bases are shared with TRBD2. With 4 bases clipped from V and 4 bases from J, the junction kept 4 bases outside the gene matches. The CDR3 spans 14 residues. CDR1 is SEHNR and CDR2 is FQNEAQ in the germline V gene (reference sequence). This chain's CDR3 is CASSSGEGYNEQFF. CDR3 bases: TGTGCCAGCAGCTCCGGGGAGGGGTACAATGAGCAGTTCTTC.

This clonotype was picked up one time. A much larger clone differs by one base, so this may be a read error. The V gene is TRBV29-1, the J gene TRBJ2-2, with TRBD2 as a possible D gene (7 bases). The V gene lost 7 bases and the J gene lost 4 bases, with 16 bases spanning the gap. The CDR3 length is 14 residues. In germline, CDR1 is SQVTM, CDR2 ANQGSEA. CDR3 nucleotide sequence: TGCAGCGCGGACGGGGGGCTGGGCACCGGGGAGCTGTTTTTT. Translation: CSADGGLGTGELFF.

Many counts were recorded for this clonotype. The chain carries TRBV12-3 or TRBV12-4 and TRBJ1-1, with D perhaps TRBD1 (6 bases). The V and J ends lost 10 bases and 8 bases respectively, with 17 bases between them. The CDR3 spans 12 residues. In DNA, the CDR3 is TGTGCCACCCTCACTGAGGGGGAAGAAGCTTTCTTT. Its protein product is CATLTEGEEAFF.

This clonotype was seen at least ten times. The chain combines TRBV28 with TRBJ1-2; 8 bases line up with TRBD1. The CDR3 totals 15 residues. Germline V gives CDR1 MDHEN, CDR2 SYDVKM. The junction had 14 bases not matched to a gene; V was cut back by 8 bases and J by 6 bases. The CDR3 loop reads CASRFSDRVGHGYTF. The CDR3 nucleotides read TGTGCCAGCCGCTTCTCGGACAGGGTGGGCCATGGCTACACCTTC.

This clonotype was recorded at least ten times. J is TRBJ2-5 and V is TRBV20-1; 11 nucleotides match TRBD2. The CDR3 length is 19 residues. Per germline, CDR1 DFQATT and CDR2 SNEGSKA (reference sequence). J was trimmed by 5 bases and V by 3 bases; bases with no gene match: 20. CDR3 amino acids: CSARDARIAGGTGGETQYF. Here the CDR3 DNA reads TGCAGTGCTAGGGATGCCCGGATAGCGGGAGGGACAGGAGGCGAGACCCAGTACTTC.

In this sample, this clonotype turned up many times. CDR3 amino acids: CASSSGPRIHEQFF. CDR3 nucleotides: TGTGCCAGCAGTTCGGGACCCCGAATTCATGAGCAGTTCTTC. This rearrangement joins TRBV28 to TRBJ2-1, with D perhaps TRBD1 or TRBD2 (5 bases each). Germline loops: CDR1 MDHEN, CDR2 SYDVKM. V gave up 4 bases and J gave up 8 bases, with 15 bases separating them. This CDR3 spans 14 amino acids.

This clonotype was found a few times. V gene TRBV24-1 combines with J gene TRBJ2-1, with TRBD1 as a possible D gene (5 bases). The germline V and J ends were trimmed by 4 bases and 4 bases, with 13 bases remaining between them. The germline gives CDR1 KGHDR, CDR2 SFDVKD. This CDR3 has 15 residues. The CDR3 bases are TGTGCCACCAGTGACGGGCACCCAGGGTACAATGAGCAGTTCTTC. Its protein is CATSDGHPGYNEQFF.

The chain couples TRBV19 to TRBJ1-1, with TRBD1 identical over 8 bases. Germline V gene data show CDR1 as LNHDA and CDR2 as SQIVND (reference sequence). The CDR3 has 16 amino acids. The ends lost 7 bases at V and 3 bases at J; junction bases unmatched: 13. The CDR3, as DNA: TGTGCCAGTAATGGGCAGGGGGCTTTTCCGGACACTGAAGCTTTCTTT. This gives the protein CASNGQGAFPDTEAFF.

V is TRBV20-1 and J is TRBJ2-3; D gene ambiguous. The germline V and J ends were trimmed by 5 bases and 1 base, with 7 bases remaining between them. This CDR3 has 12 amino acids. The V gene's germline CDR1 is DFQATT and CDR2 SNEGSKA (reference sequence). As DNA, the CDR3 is TGCAGTGCTCCGACCGGCACAGATACGCAGTATTTT. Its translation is CSAPTGTDTQYF.

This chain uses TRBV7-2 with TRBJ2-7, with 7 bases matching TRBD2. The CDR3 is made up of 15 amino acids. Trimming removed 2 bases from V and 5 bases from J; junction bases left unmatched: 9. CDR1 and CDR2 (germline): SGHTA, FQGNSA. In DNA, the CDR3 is TGTGCCAGCAGCTTACACCGGGACTACCAAAACGAGCAGTACTTC. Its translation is CASSLHRDYQNEQYF.

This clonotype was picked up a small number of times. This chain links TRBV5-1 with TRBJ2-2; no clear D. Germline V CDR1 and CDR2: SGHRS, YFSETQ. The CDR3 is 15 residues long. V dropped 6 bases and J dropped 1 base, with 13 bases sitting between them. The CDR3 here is CASTSRGVNTGELFF. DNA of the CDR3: TGCGCCAGCACCTCCCGTGGGGTGAACACCGGGGAGCTGTTTTTT.

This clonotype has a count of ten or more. The CDR3 reads CASSPTPGQGGYQPQHF. CDR3 DNA sequence: TGTGCCAGCAGCCCCACCCCGGGACAGGGGGGTTATCAGCCCCAGCATTTT. This rearrangement joins TRBV7-2 to TRBJ1-5, with 11 bases that match TRBD1. V lost 5 bases to trimming and J lost 5 bases; unmatched junction nucleotides: 11. This CDR3 has 17 residues. Germline assignment: CDR1 SGHTA and CDR2 FQGNSA.

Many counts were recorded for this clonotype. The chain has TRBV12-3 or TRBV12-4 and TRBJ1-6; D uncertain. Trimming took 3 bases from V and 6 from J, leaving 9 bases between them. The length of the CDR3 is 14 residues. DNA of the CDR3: TGTGCCAGCAGTTTCGGGGTGGGTAATTCACCCCTCCACTTT. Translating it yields CASSFGVGNSPLHF.

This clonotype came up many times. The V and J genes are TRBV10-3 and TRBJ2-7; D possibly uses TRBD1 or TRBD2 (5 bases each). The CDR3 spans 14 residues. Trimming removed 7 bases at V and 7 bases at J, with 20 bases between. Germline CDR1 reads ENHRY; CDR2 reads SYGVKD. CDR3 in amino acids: CAITATDPGGEQYF. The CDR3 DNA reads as TGTGCCATCACGGCGACGGACCCTGGGGGAGAGCAGTACTTC.

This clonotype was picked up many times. The CDR3 DNA follows: TGCGCCAGCAGCCCCCTAGCGGGAGTTCCAGATACGCAGTATTTT. It encodes CASSPLAGVPDTQYF. V is TRBV5-1 and J is TRBJ2-3; TRBD2 matches at 10 bases. The J segment lost 4 bases and the V segment lost 4 bases, leaving 6 bases of the junction unmatched. The V gene's germline CDR1 is SGHRS and CDR2 YFSETQ. The CDR3 is 15 residues long.

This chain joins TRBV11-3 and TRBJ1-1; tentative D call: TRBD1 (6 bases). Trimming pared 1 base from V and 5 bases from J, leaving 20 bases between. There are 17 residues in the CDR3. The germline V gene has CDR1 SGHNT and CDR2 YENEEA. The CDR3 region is CASSLGGTRGRGTEAFF. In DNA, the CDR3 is TGTGCCAGCAGCTTAGGAGGGACGCGGGGGCGCGGTACTGAAGCTTTCTTT.

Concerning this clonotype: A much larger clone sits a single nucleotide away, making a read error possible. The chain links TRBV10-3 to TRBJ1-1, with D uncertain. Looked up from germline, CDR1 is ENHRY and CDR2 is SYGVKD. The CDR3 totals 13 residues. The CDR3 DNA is TGTGCCATCAAGTCGGTTTTGAACACTGTAGCTTTCTTT. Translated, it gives CAIKSVLNTVAFF.

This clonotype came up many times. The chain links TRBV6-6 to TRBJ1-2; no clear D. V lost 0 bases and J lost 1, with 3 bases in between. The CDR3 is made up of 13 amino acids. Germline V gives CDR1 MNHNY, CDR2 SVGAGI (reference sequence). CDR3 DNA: TGTGCCAGCAGTTACTCAAGTAACTATGGCTACACCTTC. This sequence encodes CASSYSSNYGYTF.

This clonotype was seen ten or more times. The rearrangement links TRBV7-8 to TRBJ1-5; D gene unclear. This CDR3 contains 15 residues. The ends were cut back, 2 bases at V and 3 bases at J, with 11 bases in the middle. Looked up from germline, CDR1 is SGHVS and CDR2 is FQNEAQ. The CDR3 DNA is TGTGCCAGCAGCTTAATCGCGGGGAACAATCAGCCCCAGCATTTT. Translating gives CASSLIAGNNQPQHF.

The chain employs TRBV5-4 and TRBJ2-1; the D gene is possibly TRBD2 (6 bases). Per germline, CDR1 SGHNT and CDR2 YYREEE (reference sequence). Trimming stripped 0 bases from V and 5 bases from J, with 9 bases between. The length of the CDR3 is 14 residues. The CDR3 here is CASSLAGVDNEQFF. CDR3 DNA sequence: TGTGCCAGCAGCTTGGCGGGAGTAGACAATGAGCAGTTCTTC.